The clone carrying this T cell receptor beta chain appeared once. The antigen remains unidentified. This CDR3 is built from 15 residues. In germline, CDR1 is MDHEN, CDR2 SYDVKM. The V and J ends lost 6 bases and 7 bases respectively, with 22 bases between them. This specimen belongs to a study of human T cells and chemical hapten exposure. Across the study: Per-sample TCR yield variation was attributed mainly to small pooled library volume differences.

Whole-study findings and limits: PT1 expanded TCR counts and patch test score correlated positively.

Time point indicated: patch test 2, 6 weeks after DPC sensitization. Documented treatment: therapeutic diphenylcyclopropenone sensitization with weekly scalp DPC. Ahead of applying each patch test, blood was sampled. TCRdb recomputed calls from the RACE reads with MiXCR, one row per CDR3 protein. The sample holds over 70,000 distinct CDR3 sequences, around 10% seen once. The chain uses TRBV28 and TRBJ2-7; TRBD1 or TRBD2 may be the D gene (6 bases each). This clonotype was obtained from a man aged 18 to 35 with alopecia areata. Some clones in this sample may be carry-over from other donors' samples. Sequencing was performed on whole blood, taken in connection with sensitization to the hapten diphenylcyclopropenone (DPC). Written as DNA, the CDR3 is TGTGCCAGCAGCACTCCTTCTTGGGGGGCTGGAGAGCAGTACTTC. It translates to CASSTPSWGAGEQYF.